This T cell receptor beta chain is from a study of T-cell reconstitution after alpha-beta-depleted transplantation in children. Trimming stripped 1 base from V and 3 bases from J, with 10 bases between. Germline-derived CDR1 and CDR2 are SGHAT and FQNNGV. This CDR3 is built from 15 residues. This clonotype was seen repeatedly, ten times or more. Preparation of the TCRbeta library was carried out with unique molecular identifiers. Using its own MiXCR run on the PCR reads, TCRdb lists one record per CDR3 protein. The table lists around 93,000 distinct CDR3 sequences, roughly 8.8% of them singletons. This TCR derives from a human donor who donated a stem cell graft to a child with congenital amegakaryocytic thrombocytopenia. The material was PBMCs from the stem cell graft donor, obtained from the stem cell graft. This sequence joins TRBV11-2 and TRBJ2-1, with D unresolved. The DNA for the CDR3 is TGTGCCAGCAGCTTAGGGGCACGGTTCTACAATGAGCAGTTCTTC. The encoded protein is CASSLGARFYNEQFF.